The present T cell receptor (beta chain) was sequenced within a study of shared clonotypes between healthy human individuals. Assay: immunoSEQ multiplex PCR; the TCRdb copy retains only in-frame clones and omits some. The sample comprises a few million clones, 90% to 95% of which are singletons, and around 0.4% rests with the top ten. On this clone itself: What it binds is unknown.

There were no recent acute infections or vaccinations among the donors, who were healthy HIV-negative adults. Caucasian adults residing in Nashville, Tennessee made up all the donors. The CDR3 has 15 residues. Germline CDR1 LGHNA, CDR2 YSLEER. V was cut by 4 bases and J by 4 bases, with 14 bases left in between. Whole-study results and caveats: A reduction in generation probabilities was seen for non-shared clonotypes relative to those shared by all four donors. Donors were few, which limited the genetic and exposure-history diversity represented.

This chain connects TRBV4-3 to TRBJ1-3; TRBD1 might be the D (5 bases). Specimen: naive CD4+ T cells from PBMCs. Subset in this sample: CD45RA+ positively selected. The TCR comes from a man younger than 30 in good health. Some clones in this sample may be carry-over from other donors' samples. The CDR3: CASSRTGETGNTIYF. As DNA, the CDR3 is TGCGCCAGCAGCCGGACGGGGGAGACGGGAAACACCATATATTTT.